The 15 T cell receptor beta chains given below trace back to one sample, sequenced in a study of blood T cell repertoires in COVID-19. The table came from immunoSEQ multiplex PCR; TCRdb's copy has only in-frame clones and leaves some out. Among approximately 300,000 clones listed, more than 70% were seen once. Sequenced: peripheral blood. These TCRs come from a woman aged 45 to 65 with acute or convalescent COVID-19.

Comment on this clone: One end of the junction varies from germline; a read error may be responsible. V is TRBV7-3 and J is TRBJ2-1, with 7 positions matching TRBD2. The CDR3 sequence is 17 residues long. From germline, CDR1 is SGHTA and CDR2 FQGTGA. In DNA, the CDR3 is TGTGCCAGCAGCGTTAGGGTGCGGGAGTTTGTCTACCATGAGCAGTTCTTC. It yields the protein CASSVRVREFVYHEQFF.

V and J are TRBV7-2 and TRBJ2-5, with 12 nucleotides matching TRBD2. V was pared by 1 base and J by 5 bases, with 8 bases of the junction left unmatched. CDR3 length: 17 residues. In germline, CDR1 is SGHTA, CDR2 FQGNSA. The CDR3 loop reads CASSLDSLAGGRETQYF. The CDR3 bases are TGTGCCAGCAGCTTAGATTCCCTAGCGGGAGGGCGGGAGACCCAGTACTTC.

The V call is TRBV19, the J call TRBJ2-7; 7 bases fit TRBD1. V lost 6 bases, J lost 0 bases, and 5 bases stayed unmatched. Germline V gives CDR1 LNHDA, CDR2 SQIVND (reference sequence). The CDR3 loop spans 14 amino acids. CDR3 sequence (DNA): TGTGCCAGTAGCGACGACAGGGCCTCCTACGAGCAGTACTTC. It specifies CASSDDRASYEQYF.

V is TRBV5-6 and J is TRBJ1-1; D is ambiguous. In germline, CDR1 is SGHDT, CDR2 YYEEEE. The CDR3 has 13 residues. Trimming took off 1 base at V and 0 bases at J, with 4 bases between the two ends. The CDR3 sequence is CASSLTMNTEAFF. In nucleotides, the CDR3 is TGTGCCAGCAGCTTGACTATGAACACTGAAGCTTTCTTT.

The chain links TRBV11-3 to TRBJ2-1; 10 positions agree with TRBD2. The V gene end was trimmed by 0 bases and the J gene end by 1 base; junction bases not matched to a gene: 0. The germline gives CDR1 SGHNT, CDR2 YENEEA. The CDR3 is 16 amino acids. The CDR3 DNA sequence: TGTGCCAGCAGCTTAGAAGCGGGAGGGTCCTACAATGAGCAGTTCTTC. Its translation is CASSLEAGGSYNEQFF. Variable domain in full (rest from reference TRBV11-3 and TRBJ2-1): EAGVVQSPRYKIIEKKQPVAFWCNPISGHNTLYWYLQNLGQGPELLIRYENEEAVDDSQLPKDRFSAERLKGVDSTLKIQPAELGDSAVYLCASSLEAGGSYNEQFFGPGTRLTVL.

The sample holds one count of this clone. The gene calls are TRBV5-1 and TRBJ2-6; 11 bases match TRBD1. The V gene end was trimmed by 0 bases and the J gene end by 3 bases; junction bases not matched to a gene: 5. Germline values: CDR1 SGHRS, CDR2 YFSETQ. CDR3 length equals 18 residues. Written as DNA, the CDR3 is TGCGCCAGCAGCTTGGTTGGACAGGGGGCGCTTGGGGCCAACGTCCTGACTTTC. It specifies CASSLVGQGALGANVLTF.

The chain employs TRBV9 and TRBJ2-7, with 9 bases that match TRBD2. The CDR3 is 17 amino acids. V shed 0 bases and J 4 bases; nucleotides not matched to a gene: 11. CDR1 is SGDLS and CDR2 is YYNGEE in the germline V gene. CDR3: CASSVAPTSGRIYEQYF. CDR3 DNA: TGTGCCAGCAGCGTAGCCCCAACGAGCGGGAGGATTTACGAGCAGTACTTC.

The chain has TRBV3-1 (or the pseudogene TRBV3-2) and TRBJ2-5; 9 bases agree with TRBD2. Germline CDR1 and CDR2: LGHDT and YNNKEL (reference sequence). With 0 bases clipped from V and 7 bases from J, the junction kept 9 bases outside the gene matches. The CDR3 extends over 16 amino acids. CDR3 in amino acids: CASSQDSSGVRRTQYF. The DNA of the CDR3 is TGTGCCAGCAGCCAAGATTCTAGCGGGGTTCGTCGGACCCAGTACTTC.

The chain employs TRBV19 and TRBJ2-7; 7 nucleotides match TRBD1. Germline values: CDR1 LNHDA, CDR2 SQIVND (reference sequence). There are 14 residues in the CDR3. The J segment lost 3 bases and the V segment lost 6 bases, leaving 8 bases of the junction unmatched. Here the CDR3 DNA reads TGTGCCAGTAGGGGCCGGGACAGCAACTACGAGCAGTACTTC. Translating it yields CASRGRDSNYEQYF.

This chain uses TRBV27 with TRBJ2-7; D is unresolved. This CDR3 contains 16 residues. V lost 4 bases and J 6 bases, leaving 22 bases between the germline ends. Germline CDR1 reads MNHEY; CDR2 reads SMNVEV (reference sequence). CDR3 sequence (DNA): TGTGCCAGCAGTTCCCCCCGCCCTCGACTCCCACCCGAGCAGTACTTC. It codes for CASSSPRPRLPPEQYF.

Here the CDR3 DNA reads TGTGCCAGCAGAGCGGCTTTCGTCACAGATACGCAGTATTTT. Translating gives CASRAAFVTDTQYF. The V and J genes are TRBV27 and TRBJ2-3; D perhaps matches TRBD2 (5 bases). The length of the CDR3 is 14 residues. CDR1 and CDR2 (germline): MNHEY, SMNVEV (reference sequence). V shed 6 bases and J shed 2 bases, with 12 bases lying between them.

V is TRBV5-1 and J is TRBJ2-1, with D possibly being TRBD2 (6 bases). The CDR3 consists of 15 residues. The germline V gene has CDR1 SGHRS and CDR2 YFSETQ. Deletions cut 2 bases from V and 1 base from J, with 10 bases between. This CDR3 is CASSLLDYSYNEQFF. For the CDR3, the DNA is TGCGCCAGCAGCTTACTGGACTATTCCTACAATGAGCAGTTCTTC.

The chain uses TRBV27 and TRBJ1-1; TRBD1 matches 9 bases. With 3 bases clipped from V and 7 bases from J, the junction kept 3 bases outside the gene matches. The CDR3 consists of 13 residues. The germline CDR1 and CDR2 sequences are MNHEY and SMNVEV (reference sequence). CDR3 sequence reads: CASSFPGQGEAFF. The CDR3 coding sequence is TGTGCCAGCAGTTTTCCGGGACAGGGTGAAGCTTTCTTT.

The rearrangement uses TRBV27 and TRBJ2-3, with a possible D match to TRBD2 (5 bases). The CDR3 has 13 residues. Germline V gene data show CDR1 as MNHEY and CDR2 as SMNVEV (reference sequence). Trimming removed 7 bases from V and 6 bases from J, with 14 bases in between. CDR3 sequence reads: CASKRETQDTQYF. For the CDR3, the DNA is TGTGCCAGCAAACGGGAAACTCAGGATACGCAGTATTTT.

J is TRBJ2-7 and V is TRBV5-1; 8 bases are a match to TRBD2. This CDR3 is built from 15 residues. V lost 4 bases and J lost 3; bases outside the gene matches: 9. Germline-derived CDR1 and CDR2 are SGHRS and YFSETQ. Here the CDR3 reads CASSPLTSGSYEQYF. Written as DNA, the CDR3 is TGCGCCAGCAGCCCACTAACTAGCGGAAGCTACGAGCAGTACTTC.